This T cell receptor beta chain stems from a study of radiation and T cells in renal cell carcinoma. Study-wide findings and caveats: Pretreatment tumor biopsies were lacking, so baseline clonotypes are unknown.

The table lists this clone with a few counts. Its matching antigen is unknown. There are 10 residues in the CDR3. The germline V gene encodes CDR1 LNHDA and CDR2 SQIVND (reference sequence). Trimming removed 5 bases at V and 8 bases at J, with 6 bases between. Time point indicated: baseline pretreatment blood. Documented treatment: 15 Gy SBRT to primary tumor, nephrectomy 4 weeks later. TCRdb keeps only in-frame clones here, not all; method: immunoSEQ multiplex PCR. This sample has some 110,000 clones; roughly 85% occur once, and the top ten carry about 3%. The TCR was taken from a woman aged 55-75 years with renal cell carcinoma. V usage is TRBV19 and J usage is TRBJ1-2; the D is unclear. This material consisted of blood, taken from a patient whose treatment included radiotherapy and nephrectomy. In nucleotides, the CDR3 is TGTGCCAGTAGTCAATTCGGCTACACCTTC. Translated, it gives CASSQFGYTF. Drawing the rest from reference TRBV19 and TRBJ1-2, the complete variable domain is DGGITQSPKYLFRKEGQNVTLSCEQNLNHDAMYWYRQDPGQGLRLIYYSQIVNDFQKGDIAEGYSVSREKKESFPLTVTSAQKNPTAFYLCASSQFGYTFGSGTRLTVV.